The present T cell receptor (beta chain) was sequenced within a study of control samples from healthy donors and cancer patients. Germline lookup yields CDR1 SEHNR and CDR2 FQNEAQ (reference sequence). There are 16 residues in the CDR3. V lost 5 bases to trimming and J lost 7 bases; unmatched junction nucleotides: 13. Generated by immunoSEQ multiplex PCR, the TCRdb table keeps only in-frame clones and is missing some. The repertoire holds roughly 120,000 clones, with around nine tenths as singletons. The sample holds a few counts of this clone. The J gene is TRBJ1-2, the V gene TRBV7-9; TRBD1 aligns across 10 bases. This receptor was taken from a human donor in good health. The donor label of this sample is uncertain. Sequenced material: blood. CDR3 nucleotides: TGTGCCAGCAGCCCAGGGACAGGGGCGTATTTGAGTGGCTACACCTTC. Translation gives CASSPGTGAYLSGYTF.